This TCR beta chain was identified in a study of response to subunit inactivated influenza vaccine. Findings and limits, study-wide: The authors suggested that every seasonal influenza vaccination recruits few new T cells.

TCRdb reprocessed the RT-PCR reads via MiXCR and lists one record per CDR3 protein. The data show over 300,000 distinct CDR3 sequences, 20% to 25% seen once. The CDR3 has 16 residues. Germline values: CDR1 SGHTA, CDR2 FQGNSA. J gave up 5 bases and V 5 bases, and 10 bases lay outside the gene matches. Comment on this clonotype: What it recognizes is unknown.

The receptor was derived from a man between 45 and 75 years old who received an inactivated influenza vaccine. This specimen consisted of PBMCs from blood, obtained 21 months after vaccination. The gene calls are TRBV7-2 and TRBJ2-2; 8 bases are shared with TRBD1. The CDR3 loop is CASSLTGVTFTGELFF. The CDR3 DNA reads TGTGCCAGCAGCCTGACAGGGGTTACATTTACCGGGGAGCTGTTTTTT.